This T cell receptor (beta chain) was captured by sequencing in a study of T cell repertoires in cytomegalovirus infection. Study as a whole: CMV epitopes that were recently identified and HLA-C-restricted were used alongside well-studied HLA-B-restricted ones. Signatures in public TCR beta sequences pointed to both CMV infection and matching HLA type.

TCRdb processed the reads anew with MiXCR; each CDR3 protein has one entry. The data show about 85,000 distinct CDR3 sequences, around 49% seen once. With V trimmed by 0 bases and J by 5 bases, 4 bases remained unmatched. The CDR3 is 14 amino acids. Germline V lookup: CDR1 MNHNS, CDR2 SASEGT. Notes on the study in general: Dominant in the ex vivo response were TCR beta clonotypes restricted by HLA-C and specific for CMV. Carriers of CMV plus the relevant HLA were identified by cumulative public TCR beta family frequency.

This clonotype was detected a few times. Antigen specificity is unknown. Sequencing used CD8+ T cells from cultured PBMCs, obtained from culture after CMV antigen stimulation. The genes are TRBV6-1 and TRBJ2-7; 7 bases agree with TRBD2. The sequence came from a human donor in good health (CMV status not recorded). Some clones in this sample may be carry-over from other donors' samples. This CDR3 is CASSEAPRGDEQYF. In nucleotides, the CDR3 is TGTGCCAGCAGTGAAGCCCCCCGGGGGGACGAGCAGTACTTC.